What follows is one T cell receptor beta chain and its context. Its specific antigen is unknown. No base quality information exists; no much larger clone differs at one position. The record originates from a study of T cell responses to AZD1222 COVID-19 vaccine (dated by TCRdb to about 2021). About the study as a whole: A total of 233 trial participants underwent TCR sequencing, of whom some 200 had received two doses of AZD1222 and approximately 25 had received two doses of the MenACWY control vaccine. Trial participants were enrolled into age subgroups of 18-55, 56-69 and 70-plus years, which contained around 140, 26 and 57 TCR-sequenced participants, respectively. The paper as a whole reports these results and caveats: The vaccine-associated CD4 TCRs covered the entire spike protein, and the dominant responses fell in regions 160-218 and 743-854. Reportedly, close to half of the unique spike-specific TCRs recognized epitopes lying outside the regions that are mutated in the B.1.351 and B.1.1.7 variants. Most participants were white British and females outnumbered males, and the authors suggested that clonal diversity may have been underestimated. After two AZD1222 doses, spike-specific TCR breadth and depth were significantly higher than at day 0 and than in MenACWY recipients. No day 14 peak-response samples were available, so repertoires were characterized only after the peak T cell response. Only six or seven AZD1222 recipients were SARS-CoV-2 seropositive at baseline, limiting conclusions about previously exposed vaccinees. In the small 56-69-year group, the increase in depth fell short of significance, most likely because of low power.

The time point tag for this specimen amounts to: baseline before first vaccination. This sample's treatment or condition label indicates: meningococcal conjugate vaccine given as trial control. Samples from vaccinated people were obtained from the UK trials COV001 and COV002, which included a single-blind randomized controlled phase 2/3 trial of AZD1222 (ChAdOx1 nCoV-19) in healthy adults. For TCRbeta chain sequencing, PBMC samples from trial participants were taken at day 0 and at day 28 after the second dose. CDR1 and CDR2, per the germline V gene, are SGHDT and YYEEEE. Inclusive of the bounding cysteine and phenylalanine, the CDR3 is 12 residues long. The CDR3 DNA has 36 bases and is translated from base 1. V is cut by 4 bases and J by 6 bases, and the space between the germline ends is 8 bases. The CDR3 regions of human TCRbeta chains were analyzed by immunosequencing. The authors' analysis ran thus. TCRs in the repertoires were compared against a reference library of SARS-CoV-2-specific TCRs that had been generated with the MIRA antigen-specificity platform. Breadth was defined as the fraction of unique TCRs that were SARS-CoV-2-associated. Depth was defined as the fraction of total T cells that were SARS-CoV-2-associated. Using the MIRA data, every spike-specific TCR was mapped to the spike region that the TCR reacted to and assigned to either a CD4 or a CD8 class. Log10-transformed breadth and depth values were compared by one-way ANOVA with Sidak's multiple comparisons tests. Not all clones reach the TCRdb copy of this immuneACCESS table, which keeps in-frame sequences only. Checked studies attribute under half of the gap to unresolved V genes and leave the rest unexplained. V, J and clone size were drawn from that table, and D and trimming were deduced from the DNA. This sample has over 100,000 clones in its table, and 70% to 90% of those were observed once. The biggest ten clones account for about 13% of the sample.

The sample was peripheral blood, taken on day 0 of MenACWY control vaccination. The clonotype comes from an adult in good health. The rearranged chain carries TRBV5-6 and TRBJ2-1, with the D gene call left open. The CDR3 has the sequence CASSNYPNEQFF. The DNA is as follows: TGTGCCAGCAGCAATTATCCCAATGAGCAGTTCTTC.